Each of the 5 T cell receptor beta chains below was sequenced from the same sample in a study of T-cell memory formation after mild COVID-19. TCRdb itself ran the 5' RACE reads through MiXCR, one entry per CDR3 protein. This sample carries 98,000 or so distinct CDR3 sequences, roughly a sixth of them seen once, and the ten largest clones take roughly 6%. Material for sequencing was PBMCs or a T cell subset sorted from them (not recorded which). All receptors come from a man younger than 30 who had mild COVID-19 (a few samples of this study predate the infection). Cell type and time point are not known.

CDR3: CASSNPGLAVDNEQFF. CDR3 nucleotides: TGTGCCAGCAGCAACCCGGGACTAGCGGTTGACAATGAGCAGTTCTTC. The chain combines TRBV7-8 with TRBJ2-1; 11 bases are a match to TRBD2. Losses at the gene ends were 5 bases for V and 5 bases for J; bases not matched to a gene: 8. CDR1 and CDR2 (germline): SGHVS, FQNEAQ. The CDR3 is made up of 16 amino acids.

This clonotype was found a few times. The chain has TRBV29-1 and TRBJ1-1, with D unresolved. In germline, CDR1 is SQVTM, CDR2 ANQGSEA. CDR3 length: 11 amino acids. V was shortened by 6 bases and J by 1 base, with 6 bases between the two germline ends. CDR3 amino acids: CSVMGNTEAFF. The CDR3 nucleotides are TGCAGCGTAATGGGGAACACTGAAGCTTTCTTT.

This clonotype was observed a handful of times. This chain joins TRBV6-2 or TRBV6-3 and TRBJ2-3, with 7 bases that match TRBD1. The CDR3 is 19 residues long. In germline, CDR1 is MNHEY, CDR2 SVGEGT. V lost 2 bases and J lost 2; bases outside the gene matches: 16. The CDR3 sequence: CASSYPGQRVGRLTDTQYF. The CDR3 nucleotides read TGTGCCAGCAGTTACCCGGGACAGCGTGTCGGGCGACTCACAGATACGCAGTATTTT.

A few counts support this clonotype. The chain is built from TRBV7-2 and TRBJ1-5; no firm D call. The CDR3 runs to 13 residues. Trimming pared 5 bases from V and 4 bases from J, leaving 9 bases between. Germline CDR1 is SGHTA and CDR2 is FQGNSA. The CDR3 reads CASSRRLNQPQHF. In DNA form, the CDR3 reads TGTGCCAGCAGCCGTCGCCTAAATCAGCCCCAGCATTTT.

This chain links TRBV12-3 or TRBV12-4 with TRBJ2-5, with 13 bases fitting TRBD2. The CDR3 loop spans 18 amino acids. J was trimmed by 2 bases and V by 6 bases; bases with no gene match: 12. The CDR3 nucleotides read TGTGCCAGCAGCCAACGGGGACTAGCGGGGACGCTTCAAGAGACCCAGTACTTC. Protein: CASSQRGLAGTLQETQYF.